Below, 11 T cell receptor beta chains from the same sample are listed, as sequenced in a study of cytomegalovirus exposure and HLA in healthy donors. Here immunoSEQ multiplex PCR was the method, and the copy in TCRdb shows in-frame clones only, minus some. The sample includes some 99,000 clones, about nine tenths of them seen just once. Sequencing was carried out using PBMCs. The receptors were gathered from a woman between 18 and 30 years old in good health and CMV-seronegative.

The chain has TRBV5-4 and TRBJ1-4; 8 nucleotides match TRBD1. The CDR3 totals 15 residues. Looked up from germline, CDR1 is SGHNT and CDR2 is YYREEE (reference sequence). V was clipped by 4 bases and J by 5 bases; unmatched bases: 7. CDR3 nucleotide sequence: TGTGCCAGCAGCGCCACAGGGGGTACAAATGAAAAACTGTTTTTT. This codes for CASSATGGTNEKLFF.

The CDR3 DNA reads TGTGCCTGGAGTCAGGGTCGTAATTCACCCCTCCACTTT. It is translated as CAWSQGRNSPLHF. This sequence joins TRBV30 and TRBJ1-6; D is perhaps TRBD1 (5 bases). The CDR3 spans 13 residues. Between the trimmed V and J ends, which lost 2 bases and 6 bases, there was a span of 8 bases. Germline-derived CDR1 and CDR2 are GTSNPN and SVGIG (reference sequence).

V usage is TRBV5-1 and J usage is TRBJ2-3; 7 bases line up with TRBD1. After removal of 0 bases from V and 4 bases from J, the junction contained 14 bases not matched to a gene. Germline loops: CDR1 SGHRS, CDR2 YFSETQ. The CDR3 sequence is 18 residues long. This chain's CDR3 is CASSLATGTRGTADTQYF. The CDR3 region has the DNA TGCGCCAGCAGCTTGGCGACAGGCACCAGGGGGACAGCAGATACGCAGTATTTT.

The V gene is TRBV29-1, the J gene TRBJ1-2; the D is unclear. This CDR3 has 11 amino acids. CDR1 and CDR2 (germline): SQVTM, ANQGSEA. V dropped 4 bases and J dropped 3 bases, with 6 bases sitting between them. The CDR3 region has the DNA TGCAGCGTTGGATCAGACTATGGCTACACCTTC. This gives the protein CSVGSDYGYTF.

For the CDR3, the DNA is TGTGCCAGCAGCCCGACAGGGCGCACTGAAGCTTTCTTT. Its translation is CASSPTGRTEAFF. The gene calls are TRBV13 and TRBJ1-1; 7 bases map to TRBD1. The CDR3 loop spans 13 amino acids. In germline, CDR1 is PRHDT, CDR2 FYEKMQ (reference sequence). V trimming: 5 bases; J trimming: 4 bases; junction bases outside the gene matches: 4.

V is TRBV28 and J is TRBJ2-7, with D tentatively TRBD1 (5 bases). Trimming took 8 bases from V and 3 from J, leaving 26 bases between them. CDR3 size: 17 residues. Germline CDR1 reads MDHEN; CDR2 reads SYDVKM. The DNA of the CDR3 is TGTGCCAGCTCCTCCCGCACCGAGACAGCCAGGGACTACGAGCAGTACTTC. Translating it yields CASSSRTETARDYEQYF.

The chain employs TRBV27 and TRBJ2-1, with 7 bases that match TRBD2. There are 13 residues in the CDR3. The germline CDR1 and CDR2 sequences are MNHEY and SMNVEV (reference sequence). After removal of 6 bases from V and 7 bases from J, the junction contained 6 bases not matched to a gene. The CDR3 DNA follows: TGTGCCAGCAGAACGGGAGGTATGAATGAGCAGTTCTTC. This gives the protein CASRTGGMNEQFF.

The rearrangement uses TRBV7-9 and TRBJ1-1; D remains ambiguous. CDR3 length: 13 amino acids. V gave up 5 bases and J gave up 9 bases, with 16 bases separating them. Germline V gene data show CDR1 as SEHNR and CDR2 as FQNEAQ (reference sequence). The DNA of the CDR3 is TGTGCCAGCAGCCAAGAAGCTCCCACCAAAGCTTTCTTT. It encodes CASSQEAPTKAFF.

This sequence joins TRBV7-3 and TRBJ1-1; unclear D gene. Trimming took 2 bases from V and 2 from J, leaving 6 bases between them. Germline CDR1 is SGHTA and CDR2 is FQGTGA. The CDR3 length is 13 residues. The CDR3 bases are TGTGCCAGCAGCTTACTTTTCAACACTGAAGCTTTCTTT. Amino acid sequence: CASSLLFNTEAFF.

The rearrangement uses TRBV2 and TRBJ1-3; 7 bases agree with TRBD1. Germline V gene sequence: CDR1 SNHLY, CDR2 FYNNEI. The CDR3 length is 16 residues. The V segment lost 3 bases and the J segment 0 bases; nucleotides outside the gene matches: 5. The CDR3 loop reads CASSDRQGFSGNTIYF. CDR3 nucleotides: TGTGCCAGCAGTGACAGACAGGGCTTCTCTGGAAACACCATATATTTT.

CDR3 in amino acids: CASSSRTGKPHYEQYF. CDR3 nucleotide sequence: TGTGCCAGCAGCTCAAGGACAGGGAAACCCCACTACGAGCAGTACTTC. The chain combines TRBV11-2 with TRBJ2-7; 8 positions agree with TRBD1. V lost 4 bases and J lost 3; bases outside the gene matches: 11. The CDR3 extends over 16 amino acids. Germline values: CDR1 SGHAT, CDR2 FQNNGV.